This T cell receptor (beta chain) was obtained from a study of Graves' ophthalmopathy and Graves' hyperthyroidism. On the study more broadly: Untreated patients at initial diagnosis provided peripheral blood.

TCR beta CDR3 regions were amplified from RNA transcripts. First-round RT-PCR relied on HTBI primers, and a second-round multiplex PCR came next. TCRdb recomputed calls from the multiplex PCR reads with MiXCR, one row per CDR3 protein. The table includes about 700,000 distinct CDR3 sequences, about two fifths detected once. The authors diagnosed from clinical symptoms, serum thyroxine, TRAb, thyroid ultrasound and orbital computed tomography. The length of the CDR3 is 15 residues. CDR1 ENHRY and CDR2 SYGVKD come from the germline V gene. Study observations and caveats: The model flagged ophthalmopathy progression at roughly 71% sensitivity and under 75% specificity. Most expanded thyroid clonotypes above 0.001 frequency also appeared in blood.

A few counts support this clonotype. The target antigen is unknown. At one end, the junction sequence differs from germline, possibly due to a read error. This TCR was sampled from an adult man with Graves' ophthalmopathy. The chain employs TRBV10-3 and TRBJ2-7; D possibly corresponds to TRBD2 (7 bases). The sample was peripheral blood. This CDR3 reads CASSEAGGAQNEQYF. CDR3 DNA: TGTGCCAGCAGTGAAGCTGGGGGGGCGCAGAACGAGCAGTACTTC.